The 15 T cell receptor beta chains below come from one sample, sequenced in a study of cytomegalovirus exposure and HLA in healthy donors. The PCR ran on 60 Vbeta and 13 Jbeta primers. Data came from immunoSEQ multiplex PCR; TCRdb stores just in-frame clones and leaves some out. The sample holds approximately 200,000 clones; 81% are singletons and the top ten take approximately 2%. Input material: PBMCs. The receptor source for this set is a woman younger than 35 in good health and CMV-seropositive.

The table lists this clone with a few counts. The DNA for the CDR3 is TGCGCCAGCAGCCAAGAAGGGCGCTTAGGGGTTGATACGCAGTATTTT. Translation: CASSQEGRLGVDTQYF. V is TRBV4-1 and J is TRBJ2-3; D possibly corresponds to TRBD1 (5 bases). V was pared by 0 bases and J by 6 bases, with 16 bases between. The CDR3 covers 16 residues. Germline V lookup: CDR1 MGHRA, CDR2 YSYEKL.

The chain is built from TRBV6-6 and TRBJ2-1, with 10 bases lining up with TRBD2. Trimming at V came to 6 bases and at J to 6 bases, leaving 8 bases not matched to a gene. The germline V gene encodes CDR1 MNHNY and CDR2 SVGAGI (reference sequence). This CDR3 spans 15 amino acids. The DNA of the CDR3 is TGTGCCAGCAGCCATAGCGGGGGGACAGTCAATGAGCAGTTCTTC. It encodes CASSHSGGTVNEQFF.

The CDR3 DNA reads as TGTGCCAGCAGTTATCAGGCTGTGGCGGGGAACAACGAGCAGTACTTC. Translated: CASSYQAVAGNNEQYF. V is TRBV6-5 and J is TRBJ2-7; D possibly corresponds to TRBD2 (6 bases). CDR1 and CDR2 from the germline V gene are MNHEY and SVGAGI. This CDR3 is built from 16 residues. The V end lost 3 bases, the J end lost 5 bases, and 20 bases lay between the germline ends.

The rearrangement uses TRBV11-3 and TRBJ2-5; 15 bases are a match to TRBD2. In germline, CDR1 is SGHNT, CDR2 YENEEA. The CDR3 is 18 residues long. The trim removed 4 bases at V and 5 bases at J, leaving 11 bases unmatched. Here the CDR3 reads CASSSGLAGGPYPETQYF. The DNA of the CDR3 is TGTGCCAGCAGCTCGGGACTAGCGGGGGGACCCTATCCGGAGACCCAGTACTTC.

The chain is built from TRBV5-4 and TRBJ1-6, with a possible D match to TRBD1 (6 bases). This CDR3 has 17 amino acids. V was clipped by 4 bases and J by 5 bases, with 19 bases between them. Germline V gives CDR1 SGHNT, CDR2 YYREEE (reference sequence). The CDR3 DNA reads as TGTGCCAGCAGCCAAACACAGGGTCACCCCAATAATTCACCCCTCCACTTT. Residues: CASSQTQGHPNNSPLHF.

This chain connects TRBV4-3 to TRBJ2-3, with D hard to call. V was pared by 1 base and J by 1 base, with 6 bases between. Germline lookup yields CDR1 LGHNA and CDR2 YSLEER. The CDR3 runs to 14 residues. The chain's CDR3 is CASSQGPGTDTQYF. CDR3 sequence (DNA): TGCGCCAGCAGCCAAGGCCCAGGCACAGATACGCAGTATTTT.

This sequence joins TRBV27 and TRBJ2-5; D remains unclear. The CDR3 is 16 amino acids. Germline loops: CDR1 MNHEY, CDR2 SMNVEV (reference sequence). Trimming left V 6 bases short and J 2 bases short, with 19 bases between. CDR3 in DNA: TGTGCCAGCAGGTCGCTAAGGAAACAGTTACAAGAGACCCAGTACTTC. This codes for CASRSLRKQLQETQYF.

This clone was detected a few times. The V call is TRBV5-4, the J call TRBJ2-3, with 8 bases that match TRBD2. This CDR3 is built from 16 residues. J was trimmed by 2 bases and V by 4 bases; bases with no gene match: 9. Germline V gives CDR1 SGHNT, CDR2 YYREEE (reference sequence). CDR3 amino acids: CASSRGGTTYTDTQYF. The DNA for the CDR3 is TGTGCCAGCAGCCGGGGGGGCACTACTTACACAGATACGCAGTATTTT.

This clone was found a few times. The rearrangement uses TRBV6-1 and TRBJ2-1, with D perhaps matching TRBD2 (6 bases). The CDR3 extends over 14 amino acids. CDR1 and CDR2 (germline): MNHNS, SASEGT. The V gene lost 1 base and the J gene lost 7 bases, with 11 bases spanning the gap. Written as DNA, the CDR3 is TGTGCCAGCAGTGAAGGCAACGGGGGTAATGAGCAGTTCTTC. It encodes CASSEGNGGNEQFF.

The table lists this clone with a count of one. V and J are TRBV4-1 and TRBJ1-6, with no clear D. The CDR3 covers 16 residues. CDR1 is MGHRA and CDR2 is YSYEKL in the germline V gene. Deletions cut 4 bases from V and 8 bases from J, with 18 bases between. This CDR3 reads CASSRNADRRDSPLHF. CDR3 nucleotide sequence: TGCGCCAGCAGCCGTAATGCCGACCGTCGGGATTCACCCCTCCACTTT.

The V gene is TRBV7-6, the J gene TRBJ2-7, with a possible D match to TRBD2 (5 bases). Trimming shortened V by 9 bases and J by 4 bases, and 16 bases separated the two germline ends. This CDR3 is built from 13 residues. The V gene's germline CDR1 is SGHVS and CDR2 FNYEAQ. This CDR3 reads CASSTGSKYEQYF. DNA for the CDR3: TGTGCCAGTAGCACGGGGAGTAAATACGAGCAGTACTTC.

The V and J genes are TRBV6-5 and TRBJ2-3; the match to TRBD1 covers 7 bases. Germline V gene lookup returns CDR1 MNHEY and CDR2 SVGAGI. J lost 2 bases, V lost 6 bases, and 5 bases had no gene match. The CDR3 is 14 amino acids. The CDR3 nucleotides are TGTGCCAGCAGCCAGGACAGGTTCACAGATACGCAGTATTTT. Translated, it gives CASSQDRFTDTQYF.

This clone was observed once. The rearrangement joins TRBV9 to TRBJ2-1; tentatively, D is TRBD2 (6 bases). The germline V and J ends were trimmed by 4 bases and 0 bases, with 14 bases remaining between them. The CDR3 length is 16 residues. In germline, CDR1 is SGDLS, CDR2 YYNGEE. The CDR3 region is CASSPSGGSSYNEQFF. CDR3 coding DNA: TGTGCCAGCAGCCCCAGTGGGGGGAGCTCCTACAATGAGCAGTTCTTC.

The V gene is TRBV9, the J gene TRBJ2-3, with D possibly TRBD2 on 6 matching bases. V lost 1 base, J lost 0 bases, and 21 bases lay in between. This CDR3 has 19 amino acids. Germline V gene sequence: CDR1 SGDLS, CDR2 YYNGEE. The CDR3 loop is CASSVTPGPWRGSTDTQYF. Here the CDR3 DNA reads TGTGCCAGCAGCGTAACCCCAGGGCCTTGGCGGGGAAGCACAGATACGCAGTATTTT.

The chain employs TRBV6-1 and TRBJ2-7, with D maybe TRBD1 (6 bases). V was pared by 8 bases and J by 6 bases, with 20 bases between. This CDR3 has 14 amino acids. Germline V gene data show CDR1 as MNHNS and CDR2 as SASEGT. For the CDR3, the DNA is TGTGCCAGCGGGATGATGGCAGGGGCTGGCGAGCAGTACTTC. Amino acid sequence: CASGMMAGAGEQYF.